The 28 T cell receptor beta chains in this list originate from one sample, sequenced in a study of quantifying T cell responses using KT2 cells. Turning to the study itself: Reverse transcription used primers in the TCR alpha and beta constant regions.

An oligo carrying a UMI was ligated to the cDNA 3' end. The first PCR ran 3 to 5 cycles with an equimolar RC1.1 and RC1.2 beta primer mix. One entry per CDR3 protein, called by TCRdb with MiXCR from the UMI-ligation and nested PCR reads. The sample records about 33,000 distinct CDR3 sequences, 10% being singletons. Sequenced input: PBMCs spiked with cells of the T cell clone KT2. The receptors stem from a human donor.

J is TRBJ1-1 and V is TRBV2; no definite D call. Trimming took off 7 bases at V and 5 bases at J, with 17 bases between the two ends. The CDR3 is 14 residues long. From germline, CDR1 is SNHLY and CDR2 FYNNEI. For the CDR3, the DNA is TGTGCCAGCACCAAGACACCAGCCTGGACTGAAGCTTTCTTT. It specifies CASTKTPAWTEAFF.

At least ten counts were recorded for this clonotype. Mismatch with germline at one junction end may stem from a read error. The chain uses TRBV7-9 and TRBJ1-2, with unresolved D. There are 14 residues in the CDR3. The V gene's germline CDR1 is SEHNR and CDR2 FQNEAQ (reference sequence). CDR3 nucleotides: TGTGCCAGCAGCTTAGAGCTTTATAACCATGGCTACACCTTC. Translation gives CASSLELYNHGYTF.

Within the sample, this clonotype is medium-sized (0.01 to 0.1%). CDR3 coding DNA: TGTGCCAGCAGTTACTCGCTAGACAAGGTCTCCGAGCAGTACTTC. Its translation is CASSYSLDKVSEQYF. V is TRBV6-5 and J is TRBJ2-7; D not resolved. V lost 0 bases and J lost 6, with 15 bases in between. In germline, CDR1 is MNHEY, CDR2 SVGAGI. The CDR3 runs 15 residues.

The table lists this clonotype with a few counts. This CDR3 is CASGEGGDTEAFF. The CDR3 nucleotides read TGTGCCAGCGGGGAGGGCGGGGACACTGAAGCTTTCTTT. The V call is TRBV6-1, the J call TRBJ1-1; D gene uncertain. This CDR3 region has 13 residues. The germline V and J ends were trimmed by 8 bases and 3 bases, with 13 bases remaining between them. The V gene's germline CDR1 is MNHNS and CDR2 SASEGT.

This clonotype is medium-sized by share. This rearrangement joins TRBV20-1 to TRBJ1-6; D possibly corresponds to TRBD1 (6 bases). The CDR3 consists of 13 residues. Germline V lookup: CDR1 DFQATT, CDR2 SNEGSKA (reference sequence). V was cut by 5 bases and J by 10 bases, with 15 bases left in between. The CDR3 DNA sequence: TGCAGTGCTCCAATTAACAGGGACTCACCCCTCCACTTT. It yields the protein CSAPINRDSPLHF.

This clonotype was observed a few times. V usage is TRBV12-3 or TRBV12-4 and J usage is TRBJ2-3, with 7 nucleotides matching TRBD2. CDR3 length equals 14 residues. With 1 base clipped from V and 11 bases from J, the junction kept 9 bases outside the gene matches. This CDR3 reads CASSLEAGELLQYF. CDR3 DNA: TGTGCCAGCAGTTTAGAGGCGGGGGAACTCCTGCAGTATTTT.

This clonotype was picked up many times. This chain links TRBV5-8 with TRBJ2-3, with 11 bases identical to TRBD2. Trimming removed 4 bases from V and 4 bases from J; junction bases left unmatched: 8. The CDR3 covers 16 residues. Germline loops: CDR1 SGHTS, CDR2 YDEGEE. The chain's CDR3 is CASSLRTSGLADTQYF. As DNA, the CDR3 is TGTGCCAGCAGCCTCAGGACTAGCGGGTTGGCAGATACGCAGTATTTT. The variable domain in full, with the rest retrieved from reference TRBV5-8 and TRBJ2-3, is EAGVTQSPTHLIKTRGQQATLRCSPISGHTSVYWYQQALGLGLQFLLWYDEGEERNRGNFPPRFSGRQFPNYSSELNVNALELEDSALYLCASSLRTSGLADTQYFGPGTRLTVL.

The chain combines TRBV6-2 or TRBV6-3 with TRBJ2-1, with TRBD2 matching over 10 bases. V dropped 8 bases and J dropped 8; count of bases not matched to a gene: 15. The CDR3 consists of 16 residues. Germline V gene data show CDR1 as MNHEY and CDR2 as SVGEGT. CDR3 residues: CASLTPGLARSHEQFF. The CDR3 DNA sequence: TGTGCCAGCCTTACACCGGGACTAGCGAGAAGCCATGAGCAGTTCTTC.

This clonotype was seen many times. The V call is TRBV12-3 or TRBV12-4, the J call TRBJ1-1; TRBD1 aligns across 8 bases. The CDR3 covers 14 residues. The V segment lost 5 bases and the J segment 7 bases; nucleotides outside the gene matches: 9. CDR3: CASSPTVGQGEAFF. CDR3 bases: TGTGCCAGCAGTCCTACCGTCGGACAGGGTGAAGCTTTCTTT.

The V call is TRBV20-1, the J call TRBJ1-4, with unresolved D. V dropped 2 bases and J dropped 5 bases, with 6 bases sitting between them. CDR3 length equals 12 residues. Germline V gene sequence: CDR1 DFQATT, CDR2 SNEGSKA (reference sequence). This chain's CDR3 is CSARPRNEKLFF. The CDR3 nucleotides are TGCAGTGCTAGACCGAGAAATGAAAAACTGTTTTTT.

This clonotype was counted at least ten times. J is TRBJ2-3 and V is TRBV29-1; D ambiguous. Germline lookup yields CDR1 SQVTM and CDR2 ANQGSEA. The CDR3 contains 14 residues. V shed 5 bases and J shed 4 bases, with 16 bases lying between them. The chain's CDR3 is CSVIGGRLADTQYF. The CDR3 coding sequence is TGCAGCGTTATCGGTGGACGTCTGGCAGATACGCAGTATTTT.

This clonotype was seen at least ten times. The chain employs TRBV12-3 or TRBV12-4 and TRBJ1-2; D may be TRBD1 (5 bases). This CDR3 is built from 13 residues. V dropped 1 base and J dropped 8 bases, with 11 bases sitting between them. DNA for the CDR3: TGTGCCAGCAGTTTAGGTGGGGGTTTCGGCTACACCTTC. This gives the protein CASSLGGGFGYTF.

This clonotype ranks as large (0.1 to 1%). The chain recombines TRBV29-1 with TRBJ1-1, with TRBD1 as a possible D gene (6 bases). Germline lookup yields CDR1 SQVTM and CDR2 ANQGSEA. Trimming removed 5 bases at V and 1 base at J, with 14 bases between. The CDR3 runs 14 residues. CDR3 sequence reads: CSVLRQETNTEAFF. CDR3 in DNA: TGCAGCGTTTTAAGACAGGAGACGAACACTGAAGCTTTCTTT.

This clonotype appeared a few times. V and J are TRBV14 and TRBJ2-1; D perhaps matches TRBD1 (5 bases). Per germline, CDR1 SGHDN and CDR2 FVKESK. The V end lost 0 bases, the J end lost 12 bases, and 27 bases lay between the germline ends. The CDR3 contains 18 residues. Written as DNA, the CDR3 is TGTGCCAGCAGCCAAGATTTTGGAGTTGGGGCCTTCCACCGCTCGCAGTTCTTC. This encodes CASSQDFGVGAFHRSQFF.

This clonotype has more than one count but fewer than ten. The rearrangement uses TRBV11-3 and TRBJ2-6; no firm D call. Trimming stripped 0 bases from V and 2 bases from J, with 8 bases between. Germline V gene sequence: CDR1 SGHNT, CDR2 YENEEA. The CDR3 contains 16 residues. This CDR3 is CASSLDGRAGANVLTF. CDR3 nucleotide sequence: TGTGCCAGCAGCTTAGATGGAAGGGCTGGGGCCAACGTCCTGACTTTC.

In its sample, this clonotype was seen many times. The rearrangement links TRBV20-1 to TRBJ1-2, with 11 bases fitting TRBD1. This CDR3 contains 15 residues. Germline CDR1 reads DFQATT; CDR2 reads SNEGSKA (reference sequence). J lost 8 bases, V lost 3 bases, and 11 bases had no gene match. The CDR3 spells CSASRTGGSERGYTF. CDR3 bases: TGCAGTGCTAGCAGGACAGGGGGCTCGGAGCGAGGCTACACCTTC.

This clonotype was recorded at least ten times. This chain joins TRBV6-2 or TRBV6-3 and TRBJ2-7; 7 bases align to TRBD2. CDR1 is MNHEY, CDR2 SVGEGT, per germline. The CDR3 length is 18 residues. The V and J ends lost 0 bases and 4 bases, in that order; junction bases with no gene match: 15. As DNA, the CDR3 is TGTGCCAGCAGTTACTCGGGGTACAGCGGGACTCCCCTGTACGAGCAGTACTTC. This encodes CASSYSGYSGTPLYEQYF.

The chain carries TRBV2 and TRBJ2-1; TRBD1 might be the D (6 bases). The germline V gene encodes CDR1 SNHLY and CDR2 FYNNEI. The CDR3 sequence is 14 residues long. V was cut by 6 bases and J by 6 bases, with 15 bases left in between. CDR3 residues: CASRDLSRGNEQFF. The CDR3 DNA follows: TGTGCCAGCAGGGACCTTAGCAGGGGCAATGAGCAGTTCTTC.

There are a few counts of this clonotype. Here the CDR3 reads CASSDSVGGAPSEQFF. The CDR3 DNA reads TGTGCCAGCAGTGACTCAGTGGGGGGGGCGCCGAGTGAGCAGTTCTTC. The V and J genes are TRBV6-4 and TRBJ2-1, with D perhaps matching TRBD2 (7 bases). V was shortened by 0 bases and J by 9 bases, with 18 bases between the two germline ends. The germline V gene encodes CDR1 MRHNA and CDR2 SNTAGT. This CDR3 has 16 amino acids.

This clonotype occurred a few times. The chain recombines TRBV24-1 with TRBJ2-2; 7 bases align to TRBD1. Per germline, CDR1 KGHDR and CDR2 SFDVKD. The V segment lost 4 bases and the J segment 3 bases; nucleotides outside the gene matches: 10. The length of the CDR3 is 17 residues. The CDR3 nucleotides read TGTGCCACCAGTGAACAGGGGACACAATCGGACACCGGGGAGCTGTTTTTT. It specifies CATSEQGTQSDTGELFF.

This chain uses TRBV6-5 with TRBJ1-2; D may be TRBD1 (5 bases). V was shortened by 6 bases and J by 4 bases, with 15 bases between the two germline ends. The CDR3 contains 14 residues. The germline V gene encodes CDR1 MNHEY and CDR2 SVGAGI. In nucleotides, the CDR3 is TGTGCCAGCAGCCCCAAGACAGATGGCTATGGCTACACCTTC. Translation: CASSPKTDGYGYTF.

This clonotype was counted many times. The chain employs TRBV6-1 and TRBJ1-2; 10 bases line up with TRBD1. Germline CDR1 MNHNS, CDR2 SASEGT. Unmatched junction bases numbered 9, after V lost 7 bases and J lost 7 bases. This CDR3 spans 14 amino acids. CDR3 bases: TGTGCCAGCAATCCCGGGACAGGGGCGGCTGGCTACACCTTC. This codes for CASNPGTGAAGYTF.

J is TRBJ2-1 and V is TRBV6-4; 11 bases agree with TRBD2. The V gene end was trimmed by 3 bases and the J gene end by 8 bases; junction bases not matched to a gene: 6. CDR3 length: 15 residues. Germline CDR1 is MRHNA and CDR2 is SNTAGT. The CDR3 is CASSELAGALYEQFF. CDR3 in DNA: TGTGCCAGCAGTGAACTAGCGGGAGCTCTGTATGAGCAGTTCTTC.

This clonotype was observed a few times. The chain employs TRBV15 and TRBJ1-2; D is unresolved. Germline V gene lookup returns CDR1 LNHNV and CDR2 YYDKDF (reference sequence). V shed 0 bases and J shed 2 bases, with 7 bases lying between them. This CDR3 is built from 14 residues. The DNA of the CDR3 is TGTGCCACCAGCAGAGAGAGGGCGAACTATGGCTACACCTTC. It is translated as CATSRERANYGYTF.

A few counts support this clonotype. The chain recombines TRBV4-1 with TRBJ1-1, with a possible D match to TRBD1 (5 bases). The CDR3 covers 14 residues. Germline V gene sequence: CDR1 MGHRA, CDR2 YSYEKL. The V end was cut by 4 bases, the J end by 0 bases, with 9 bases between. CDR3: CASSLTDLNTEAFF. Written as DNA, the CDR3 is TGCGCCAGCAGCCTGACAGACCTGAACACTGAAGCTTTCTTT.

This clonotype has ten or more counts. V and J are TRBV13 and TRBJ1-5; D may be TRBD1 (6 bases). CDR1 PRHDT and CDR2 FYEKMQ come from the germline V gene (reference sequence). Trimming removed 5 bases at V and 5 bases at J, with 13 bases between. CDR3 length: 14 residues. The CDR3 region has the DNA TGTGCCAGCAGCCGAGGGGGAGCCTATCAGCCCCAGCATTTT. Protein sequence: CASSRGGAYQPQHF. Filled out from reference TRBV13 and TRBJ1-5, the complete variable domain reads AAGVIQSPRHLIKEKRETATLKCYPIPRHDTVYWYQQGPGQDPQFLISFYEKMQSDKGSIPDRFSAQQFSDYHSELNMSSLELGDSALYFCASSRGGAYQPQHFGDGTRLSIL.

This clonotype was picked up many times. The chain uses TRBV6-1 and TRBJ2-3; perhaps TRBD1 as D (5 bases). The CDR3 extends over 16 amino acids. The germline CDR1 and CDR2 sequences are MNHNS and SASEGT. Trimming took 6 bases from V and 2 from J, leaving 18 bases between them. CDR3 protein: CASRNRRVDNTDTQYF. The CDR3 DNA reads TGTGCCAGCAGGAACCGCAGGGTAGATAACACAGATACGCAGTATTTT.

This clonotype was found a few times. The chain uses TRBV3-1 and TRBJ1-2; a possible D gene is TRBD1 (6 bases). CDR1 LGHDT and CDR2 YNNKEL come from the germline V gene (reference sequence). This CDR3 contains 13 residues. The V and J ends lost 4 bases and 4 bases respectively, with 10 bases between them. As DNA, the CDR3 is TGTGCCAGCAGCCTCCAGGGGAGCTATGGCTACACCTTC. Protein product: CASSLQGSYGYTF.